This T cell receptor (beta chain) was retrieved from a study of preoperative IRX-2 immunotherapy in early breast cancer. Indicated treatment: preoperative locoregional IRX-2 cytokine immunotherapy. This phase Ib study tested locoregional IRX-2 cytokine immunotherapy given before surgery. The V end lost 3 bases, the J end lost 9 bases, and 9 bases lay between the germline ends. The CDR3 loop spans 13 amino acids. The germline V gene encodes CDR1 SGHAT and CDR2 FQNNGV. The table came from immunoSEQ multiplex PCR; TCRdb's copy has only in-frame clones and leaves some out. This sample has around 60,000 clones; around 94% occur once, and the top ten carry 1.5% to 2%.

The sample was gathered from a patient treated with IRX-2 immunotherapy. This chain joins TRBV11-2 and TRBJ1-6; D call uncertain. This clonotype was obtained from a human donor with breast cancer. CDR3 in amino acids: CASSLEAVSPLHF. CDR3 DNA: TGTGCCAGCAGCTTGGAGGCTGTTTCACCCCTCCACTTT. Full variable domain (outside the CDR3, taken from reference TRBV11-2 and TRBJ1-6): EAGVAQSPRYKIIEKRQSVAFWCNPISGHATLYWYQQILGQGPKLLIQFQNNGVVDDSQLPKDRFSAERLKGVDSTLKIQPAKLEDSAVYLCASSLEAVSPLHFGNGTRLTVT.